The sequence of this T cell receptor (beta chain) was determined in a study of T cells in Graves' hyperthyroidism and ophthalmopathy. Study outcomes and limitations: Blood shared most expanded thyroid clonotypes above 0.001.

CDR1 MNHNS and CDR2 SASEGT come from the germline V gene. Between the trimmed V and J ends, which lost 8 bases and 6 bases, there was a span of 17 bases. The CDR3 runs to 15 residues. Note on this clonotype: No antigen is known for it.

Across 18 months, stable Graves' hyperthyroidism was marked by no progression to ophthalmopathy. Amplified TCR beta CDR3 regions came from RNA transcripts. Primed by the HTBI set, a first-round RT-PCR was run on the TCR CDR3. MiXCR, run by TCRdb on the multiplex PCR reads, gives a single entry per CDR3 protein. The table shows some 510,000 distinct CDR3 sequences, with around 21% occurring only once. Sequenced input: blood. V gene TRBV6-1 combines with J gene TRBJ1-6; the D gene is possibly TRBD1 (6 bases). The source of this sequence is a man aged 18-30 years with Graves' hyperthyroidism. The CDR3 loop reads CASRAGVYSNSPLHF. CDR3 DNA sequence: TGTGCCAGCCGGGCAGGGGTGTACTCTAATTCACCCCTCCACTTT.